This T cell receptor (beta chain) was sequenced in a study of monozygotic twins with inflammatory bowel disease. Findings and caveats of the study: Comparison of concordant versus discordant twins revealed no difference in repertoire similarity, possibly due to limited power. Using the inverse Simpson index, IBD patients had lower TCRbeta diversity than healthy co-twins.

About this clonotype: The target antigen is unknown.

This CDR3 has 12 amino acids. Added by template switching were UMIs that each held a 6-nucleotide sample barcode. TCRdb reprocessed the 5' RACE reads; each CDR3 protein has one entry and no DNA is given. Its table lists 200,000 to 250,000 distinct CDR3 sequences. Sequenced material: blood. The receptor's source is a human donor with ulcerative colitis or Crohn's disease, or a healthy co-twin of an affected twin (not recorded which). The chain links TRBV12-3 or TRBV12-4 to TRBJ1-2. The CDR3 loop is CASSVTFSGYTF.